This TCR beta chain is drawn from a study of blood T cell repertoires in COVID-19. Whole-study context: COVID-19 samples from acute and convalescent phases originated in the United States, Italy and Spain. PBMCs, B-cell-depleted T cells, or T cells were the source of the cDNA or gDNA that made up the material.

Authors' methods: Amplified reference gene primers provided the basis for estimating nucleated cell counts. Assay: immunoSEQ multiplex PCR; the TCRdb copy retains only in-frame clones and omits some. V, J and clone size derive from that table, while D and trimming were established from the DNA sequence. The data hold over 120,000 clones, with 80% to 90% observed a single time. The CDR3 consists of 13 residues. The germline gives CDR1 SGHTA, CDR2 FQGTGA. The V end lost 6 bases, the J end lost 5 bases, and 12 bases lay between the germline ends. V is TRBV7-3 and J is TRBJ2-3; no clear D gene. This sequence was found in a man in his sixties with active or convalescent COVID-19. The sample consisted of peripheral blood. Here the CDR3 DNA reads TGTGCCAGCAGTCTAGGCCATGAAGATACGCAGTATTTT. Translation: CASSLGHEDTQYF.